This TCR beta chain was identified during a study of blood T cell repertoires in COVID-19. In the study overall: T cells, B-cell-depleted T cells, or PBMCs supplied cDNA or gDNA.

This table comes from immunoSEQ multiplex PCR, and its TCRdb copy is limited to in-frame clones, with some not included. The data show approximately 130,000 clones, approximately 82% seen once. V gave up 5 bases and J gave up 5 bases; unmatched junction bases: 4. Germline V gene data show CDR1 as SGHTA and CDR2 as FQGTGA. This CDR3 comprises 13 residues. This receptor was identified in a man older than 75 with active or convalescent COVID-19. The chain uses TRBV7-3 and TRBJ2-3; 7 nucleotides agree with TRBD1. The sequencing input was peripheral blood. CDR3 sequence (DNA): TGTGCCAGCAGCCCGGGACAGAGAGATACGCAGTATTTT. It specifies CASSPGQRDTQYF.